This TCR beta chain was recorded in a study of blood T cells in healthy people across ages. Drawing of peripheral blood yielded 8.5 to 10 milliliters from each donor. Combining a sample-barcoded 5' primer with a J-beta primer mix, a second PCR ran for 7 to 11 cycles. TCRdb ran MiXCR on the 5' RACE reads and lists one entry per CDR3 protein. The sample includes almost 1 million distinct CDR3 sequences, roughly 51% seen only once; the top ten take about 21%. The germline gives CDR1 SGHTA, CDR2 FQGTGA. With 0 bases removed from V and 4 bases from J, the gap between germline ends came to 7 bases. This CDR3 is 13 amino acids long.

The TCR originated in a woman aged 55-70 years in good health. The V call is TRBV7-3, the J call TRBJ2-7, with D perhaps matching TRBD2 (6 bases). Source material: blood. The CDR3 nucleotides are TGTGCCAGCAGCTTAACGGAGGGGTACGAGCAGTACTTC. Its protein product is CASSLTEGYEQYF.